The clone carrying this T cell receptor beta chain was counted only a few times. Its antigen is not identified. This entry belongs to a study of cytomegalovirus exposure and HLA in healthy donors. In the study overall: A preliminary data release comprised about 85 million unique TCRs obtained from HLA-typed donors.

The CDR3 totals 15 residues. Trimming removed 4 bases from V and 6 bases from J, with 17 bases in between. Germline V CDR1 and CDR2: SEHNR, FQNEAQ (reference sequence). PCR involved 60 Vbeta and 13 Jbeta primers. Source study methods: Roughly 11 million of the roughly 77 million unique TCR beta chains counted in a later analysis were shared. Produced via immunoSEQ multiplex PCR; TCRdb's table is partial and in-frame only. Clone size and the V and J calls come from that table; the DNA yielded D and trimming. The sample shows approximately 180,000 clones, approximately 80% of them seen only once. Study-wide findings and caveats: The classifier reportedly diagnosed cytomegalovirus status with high sensitivity and specificity. The study labeled 150 or so TCR beta chains cytomegalovirus-associated.

The TCR was taken from a woman aged 30 to 39 in good health and CMV-seronegative. The rearrangement joins TRBV7-9 to TRBJ2-3; D perhaps matches TRBD2 (6 bases). The specimen sequenced was PBMCs. CDR3: CASSSQMGGTDTQYF. The CDR3 DNA reads TGTGCCAGCAGCTCCCAGATGGGCGGGACCGATACGCAGTATTTT. The full variable domain, in which reference TRBV7-9 and TRBJ2-3 provide the parts outside the CDR3, is DTGVSQNPRHKITKRGQNVTFRCDPISEHNRLYWYRQTLGQGPEFLTYFQNEAQLEKSRLLSDRFSAERPKGSFSTLEIQRTEQGDSAMYLCASSSQMGGTDTQYFGPGTRLTVL.